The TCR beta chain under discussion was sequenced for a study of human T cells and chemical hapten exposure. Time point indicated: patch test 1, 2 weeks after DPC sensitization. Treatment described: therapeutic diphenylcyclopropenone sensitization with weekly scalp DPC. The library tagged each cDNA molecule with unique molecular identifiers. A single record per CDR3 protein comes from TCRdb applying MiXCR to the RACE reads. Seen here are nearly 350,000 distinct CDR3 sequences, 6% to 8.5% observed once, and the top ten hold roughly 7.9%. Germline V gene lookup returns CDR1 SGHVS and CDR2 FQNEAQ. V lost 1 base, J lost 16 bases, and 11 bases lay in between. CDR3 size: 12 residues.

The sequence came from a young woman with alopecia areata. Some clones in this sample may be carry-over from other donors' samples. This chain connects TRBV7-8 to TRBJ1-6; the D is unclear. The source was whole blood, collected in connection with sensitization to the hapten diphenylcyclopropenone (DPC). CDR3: CASSLDDFPLHF. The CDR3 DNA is TGTGCCAGCAGCTTAGACGACTTTCCTCTCCACTTT.